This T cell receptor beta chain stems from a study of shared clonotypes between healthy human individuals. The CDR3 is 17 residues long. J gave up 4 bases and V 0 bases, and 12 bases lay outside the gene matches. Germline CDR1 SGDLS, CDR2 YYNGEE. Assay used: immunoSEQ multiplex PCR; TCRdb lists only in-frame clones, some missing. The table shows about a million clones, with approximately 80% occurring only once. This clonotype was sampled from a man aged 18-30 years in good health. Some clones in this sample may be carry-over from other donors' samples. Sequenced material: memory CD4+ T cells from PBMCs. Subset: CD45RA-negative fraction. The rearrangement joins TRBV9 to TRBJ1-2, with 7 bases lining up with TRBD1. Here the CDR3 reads CASSVEGAGGVGYGYTF. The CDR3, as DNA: TGTGCCAGCAGCGTAGAAGGGGCAGGGGGAGTTGGCTATGGCTACACCTTC.